Presented here are 3 T cell receptor beta chains from one specimen sequenced in a study of vaccination and CD4 T cells after COVID-19. Regarding treatment: approximately nine-day PBMC culture with coronavirus spike peptide pools or control peptides (ViraFEST assay). The antigens these receptors bind are not known. Cultured CD4+ T-cell DNA underwent Oncomine TCR Beta short-read sequencing. TCRdb reanalysed the PCR reads using MiXCR and keeps one entry per CDR3 protein. This sample has around 19,000 distinct CDR3 sequences, with about three quarters found just once. The source was CD4+ T cells from blood, cultured in vitro, collected after SARS-CoV-2 vaccination. The receptors were sampled from a human donor who received a COVID-19 vaccine.

The genes are TRBV24-1 and TRBJ2-3, with 11 bases lining up with TRBD2. The CDR3 extends over 17 amino acids. CDR1 KGHDR and CDR2 SFDVKD come from the germline V gene. The V and J ends lost 5 bases and 0 bases, in that order; junction bases with no gene match: 6. CDR3 nucleotides: TGTGCCACCAGTGGCTCTAGCGGGGGGTCTAGCACAGATACGCAGTATTTT. Residues: CATSGSSGGSSTDTQYF.

The CDR3 coding sequence is TGTGCCAGCAGTGAGAGACAGGGGGGGAACTATGGCTACACCTTC. Translation: CASSERQGGNYGYTF. V is TRBV6-1 and J is TRBJ1-2, with 9 positions matching TRBD1. CDR3 length: 15 amino acids. Looked up from germline, CDR1 is MNHNS and CDR2 is SASEGT. V lost 3 bases and J lost 2; bases outside the gene matches: 4.

The V call is TRBV2, the J call TRBJ2-1; 8 nucleotides match TRBD1. With 7 bases clipped from V and 3 bases from J, the junction kept 5 bases outside the gene matches. CDR1 SNHLY and CDR2 FYNNEI come from the germline V gene. The CDR3 extends over 14 amino acids. The CDR3 is CASTETGVYNEQFF. The DNA for the CDR3 is TGTGCCAGCACGGAGACAGGGGTCTACAATGAGCAGTTCTTC.